These T cell receptor beta chains were read from a single sample in a study of blood T cell repertoires in COVID-19. Some clones are missing from TCRdb's copy, which holds only in-frame ones; the method was immunoSEQ multiplex PCR. The sample holds 70,000 to 100,000 clones; roughly 78% are singletons and the top ten take under 7.5%. Specimen: peripheral blood. The source is a man aged 50 to 59 with active or convalescent COVID-19. CDR3s leave out the opening cysteine and the closing phenylalanine or tryptophan.

cdr3_length j_call v_call cdr3_aa
12 TRBJ2-3 TRBV6-5 ASSSSGGTDTQY
12 TRBJ2-5 TRBV5-1 ASDGGGAGETQY
14 TRBJ2-3 TRBV11-2 ASSFLPPGDGDTQY
11 TRBJ1-1 TRBV5-6 ASSLDQGKGAF
18 TRBJ2-1 TRBV10-3 AISDHEGLAGGYSYNEQF
13 TRBJ2-7 TRBV6-2/TRBV6-3 ASSYETGGVYEQY
12 TRBJ1-1 TRBV10-3 AIRQGSLVSEAF
14 TRBJ1-1 TRBV19 ACGTLRGTGGTEAF
11 TRBJ2-2 TRBV29-1 SVDRGGPGELF
13 TRBJ1-1 TRBV3-1/TRBV3-2 ASSPVLNGGAEAF
14 TRBJ2-3 TRBV28 ASSGGVGSGTDTQY
11 TRBJ1-1 TRBV7-9 ASSFNSNTEAF
13 TRBJ2-7 TRBV7-2 ASSLVGPPGDEQY
13 TRBJ2-3 TRBV5-1 ASSLLSSSTDTQY
10 TRBJ1-4 TRBV30 AWSLTGEKLF
12 TRBJ2-5 TRBV6-5 ASTPTGGRETQY
13 TRBJ1-2 TRBV4-1 ASSQVGGGELGYT
12 TRBJ1-5 TRBV6-1 ASSGQGNRQPQH
10 TRBJ2-7 TRBV28 ASTPAGYEQY
10 TRBJ1-5 TRBV2 ASREGNQPQH
12 TRBJ2-5 TRBV6-9 ASSCGLAKETQY
15 TRBJ2-2 TRBV3-1/TRBV3-2 ASSQDPQGENTGELF
13 TRBJ2-2 TRBV5-1 ASSQQGGFGGELF
13 TRBJ1-2 TRBV5-4 ASSLGGPGGYGYT
12 TRBJ2-5 TRBV10-3 AISDGGSQETQY